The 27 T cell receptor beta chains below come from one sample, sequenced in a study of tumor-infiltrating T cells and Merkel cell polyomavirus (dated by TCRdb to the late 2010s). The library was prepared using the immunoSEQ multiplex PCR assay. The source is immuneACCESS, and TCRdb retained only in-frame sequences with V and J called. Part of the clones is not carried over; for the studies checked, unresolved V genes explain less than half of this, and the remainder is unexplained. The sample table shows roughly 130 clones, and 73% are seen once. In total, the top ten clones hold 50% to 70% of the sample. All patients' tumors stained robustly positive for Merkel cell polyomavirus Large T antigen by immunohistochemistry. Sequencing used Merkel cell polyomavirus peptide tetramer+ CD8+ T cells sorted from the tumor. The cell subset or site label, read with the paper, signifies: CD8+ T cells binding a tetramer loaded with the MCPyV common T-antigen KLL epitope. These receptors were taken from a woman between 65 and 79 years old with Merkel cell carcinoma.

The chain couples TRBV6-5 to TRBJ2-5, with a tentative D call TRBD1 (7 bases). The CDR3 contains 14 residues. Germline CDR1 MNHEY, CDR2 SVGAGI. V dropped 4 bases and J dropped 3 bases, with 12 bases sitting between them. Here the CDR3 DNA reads TGTGCCAGCAGTTGCCAGGGGGAGGAAGAGACCCAGTACTTC. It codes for CASSCQGEEETQYF.

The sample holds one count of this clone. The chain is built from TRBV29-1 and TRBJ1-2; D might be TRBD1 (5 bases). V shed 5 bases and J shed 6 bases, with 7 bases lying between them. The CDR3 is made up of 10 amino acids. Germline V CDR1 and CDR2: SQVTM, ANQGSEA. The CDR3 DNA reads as TGCAGCGTTCGGGGGGATGGCTACACCTTC. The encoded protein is CSVRGDGYTF.

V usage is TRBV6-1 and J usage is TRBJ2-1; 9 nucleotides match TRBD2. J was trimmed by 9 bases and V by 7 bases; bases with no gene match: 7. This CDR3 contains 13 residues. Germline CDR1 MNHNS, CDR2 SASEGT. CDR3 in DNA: TGTGCCAGCACCGGACTAGCGTGGAGTGAGCAGTTCTTC. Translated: CASTGLAWSEQFF.

CDR3: CASSLSGTGGTEAFF. The CDR3 coding sequence is TGTGCCAGCAGTTTATCAGGGACAGGGGGCACTGAAGCTTTCTTT. The chain links TRBV27 to TRBJ1-1; 11 bases line up with TRBD1. The CDR3 is 15 amino acids. Germline loops: CDR1 MNHEY, CDR2 SMNVEV (reference sequence). The junction had 1 base not matched to a gene; V was cut back by 0 bases and J by 4 bases.

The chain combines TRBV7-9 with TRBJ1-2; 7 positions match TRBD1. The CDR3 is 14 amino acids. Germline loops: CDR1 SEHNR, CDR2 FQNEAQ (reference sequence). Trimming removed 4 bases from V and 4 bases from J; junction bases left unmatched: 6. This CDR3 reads CASSSQGFGYGYTF. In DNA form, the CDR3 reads TGTGCCAGCAGCTCACAGGGGTTTGGCTATGGCTACACCTTC.

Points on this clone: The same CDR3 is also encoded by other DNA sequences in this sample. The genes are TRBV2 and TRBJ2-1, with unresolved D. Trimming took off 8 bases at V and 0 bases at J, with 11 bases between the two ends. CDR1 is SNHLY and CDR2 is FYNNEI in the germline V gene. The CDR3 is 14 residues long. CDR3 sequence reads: CASEETSSYNEQFF. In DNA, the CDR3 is TGTGCCAGCGAGGAGACGAGCTCCTACAATGAGCAGTTCTTC.

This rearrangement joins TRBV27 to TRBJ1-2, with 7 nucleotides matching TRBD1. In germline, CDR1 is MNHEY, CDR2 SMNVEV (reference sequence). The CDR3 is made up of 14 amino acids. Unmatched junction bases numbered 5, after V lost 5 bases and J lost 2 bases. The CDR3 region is CASSQGGQNYGYTF. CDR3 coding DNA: TGTGCCAGCAGTCAAGGGGGACAGAACTATGGCTACACCTTC.

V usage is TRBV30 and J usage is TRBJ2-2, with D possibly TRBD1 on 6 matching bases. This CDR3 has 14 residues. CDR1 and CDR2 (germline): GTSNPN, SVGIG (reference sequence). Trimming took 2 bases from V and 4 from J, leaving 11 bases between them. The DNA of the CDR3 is TGTGCCTGGAGTCCAGGGGATTTCACCGGGGAGCTGTTTTTT. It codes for CAWSPGDFTGELFF.

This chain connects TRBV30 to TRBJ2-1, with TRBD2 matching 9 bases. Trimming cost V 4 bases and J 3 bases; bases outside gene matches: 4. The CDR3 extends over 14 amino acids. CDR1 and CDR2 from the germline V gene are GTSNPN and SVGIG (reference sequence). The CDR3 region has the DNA TGTGCCTGGACTCTAGCGGGGTTCTACAATGAGCAGTTCTTC. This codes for CAWTLAGFYNEQFF.

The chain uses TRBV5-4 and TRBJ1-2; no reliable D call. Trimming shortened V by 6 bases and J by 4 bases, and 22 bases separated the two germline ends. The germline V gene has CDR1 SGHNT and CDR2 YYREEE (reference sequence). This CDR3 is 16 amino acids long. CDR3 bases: TGTGCCAGCATCCCAACCATACCAGGAAAGACCTATGGCTACACCTTC. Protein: CASIPTIPGKTYGYTF.

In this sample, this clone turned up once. CDR3 nucleotides: TGCGCCAGCAGTGACTTTGAAGAGACCCAGTACTTC. Translating it yields CASSDFEETQYF. This chain connects TRBV10-1 to TRBJ2-5; D uncertain. Trimming took 3 bases from V and 3 from J, leaving 5 bases between them. Per the germline V gene, CDR1 is WNHNN and CDR2 is SYGVQD (reference sequence). CDR3 length: 12 residues.

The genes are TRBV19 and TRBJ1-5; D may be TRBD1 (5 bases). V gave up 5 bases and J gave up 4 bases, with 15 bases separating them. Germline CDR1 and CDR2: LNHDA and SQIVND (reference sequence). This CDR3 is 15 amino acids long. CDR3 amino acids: CASSAEGEGNQPQHF. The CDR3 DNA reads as TGTGCCAGTAGTGCCGAAGGGGAAGGTAATCAGCCCCAGCATTTT.

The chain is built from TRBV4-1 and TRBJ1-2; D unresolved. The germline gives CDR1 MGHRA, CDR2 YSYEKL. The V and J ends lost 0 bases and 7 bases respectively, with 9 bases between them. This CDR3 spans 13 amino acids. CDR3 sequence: CASSQDSGSGYTF. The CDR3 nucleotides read TGCGCCAGCAGCCAAGATTCAGGAAGTGGCTACACCTTC.

The CDR3 region is CAWVGKTEVFYGYTF. CDR3 bases: TGTGCCTGGGTTGGAAAGACGGAGGTTTTCTATGGCTACACCTTC. The V call is TRBV30, the J call TRBJ1-2; D gene ambiguous. V lost 5 bases and J lost 4, with 20 bases in between. Germline V gene data show CDR1 as GTSNPN and CDR2 as SVGIG (reference sequence). This CDR3 is built from 15 residues.

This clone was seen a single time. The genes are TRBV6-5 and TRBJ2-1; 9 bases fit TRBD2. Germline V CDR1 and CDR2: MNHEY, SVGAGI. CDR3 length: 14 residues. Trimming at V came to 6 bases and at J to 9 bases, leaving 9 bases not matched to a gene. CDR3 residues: CASSHGTSTGEQFF. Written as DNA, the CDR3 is TGTGCCAGCAGCCATGGGACTAGCACGGGTGAGCAGTTCTTC.

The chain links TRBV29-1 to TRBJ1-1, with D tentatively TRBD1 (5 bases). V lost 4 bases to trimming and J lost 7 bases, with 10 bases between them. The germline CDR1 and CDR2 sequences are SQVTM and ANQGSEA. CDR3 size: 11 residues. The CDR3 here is CSVVRTYEAFF. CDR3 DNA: TGCAGCGTTGTAAGGACATATGAAGCTTTCTTT.

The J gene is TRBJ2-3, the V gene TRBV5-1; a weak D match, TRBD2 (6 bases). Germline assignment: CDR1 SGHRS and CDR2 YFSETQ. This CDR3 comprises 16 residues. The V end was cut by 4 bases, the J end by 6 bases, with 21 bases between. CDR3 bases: TGCGCCAGCAGCCGCTTGGGGAGGCCGGGCGGGGATACGCAGTATTTT. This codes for CASSRLGRPGGDTQYF.

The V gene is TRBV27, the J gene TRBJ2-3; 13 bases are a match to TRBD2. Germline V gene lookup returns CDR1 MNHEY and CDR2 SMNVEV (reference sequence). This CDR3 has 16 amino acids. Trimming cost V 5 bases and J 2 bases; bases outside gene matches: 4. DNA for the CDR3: TGTGCCAGCAGTATACTAGCGGGAGGGGACACAGATACGCAGTATTTT. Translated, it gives CASSILAGGDTDTQYF.

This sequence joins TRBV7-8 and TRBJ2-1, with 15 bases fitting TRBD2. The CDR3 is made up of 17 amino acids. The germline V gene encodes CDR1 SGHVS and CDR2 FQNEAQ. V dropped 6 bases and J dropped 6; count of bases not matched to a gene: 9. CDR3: CASRFGTSGRSFNEQFF. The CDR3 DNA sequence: TGTGCCAGCAGATTTGGGACTAGCGGGAGGAGTTTCAATGAGCAGTTCTTC.

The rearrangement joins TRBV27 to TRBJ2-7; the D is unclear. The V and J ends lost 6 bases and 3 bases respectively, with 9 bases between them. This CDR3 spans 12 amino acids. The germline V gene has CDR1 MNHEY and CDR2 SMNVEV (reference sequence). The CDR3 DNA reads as TGTGCCAGCAGCTCAGCAGGCTACGAGCAGTACTTC. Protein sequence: CASSSAGYEQYF.

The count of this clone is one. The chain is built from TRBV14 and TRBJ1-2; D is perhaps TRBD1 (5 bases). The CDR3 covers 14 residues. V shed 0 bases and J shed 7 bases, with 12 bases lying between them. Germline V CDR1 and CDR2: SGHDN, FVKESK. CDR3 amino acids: CASSQDWDSLGYTF. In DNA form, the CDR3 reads TGTGCCAGCAGCCAAGATTGGGACTCCCTTGGCTACACCTTC.

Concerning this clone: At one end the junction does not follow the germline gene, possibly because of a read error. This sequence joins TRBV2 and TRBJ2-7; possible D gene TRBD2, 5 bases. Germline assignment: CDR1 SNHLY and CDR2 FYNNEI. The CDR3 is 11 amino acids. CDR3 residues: CASRTMDGVIF. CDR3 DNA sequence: TGTGCCAGCAGGACTATGGACGGAGTGATCTTC.

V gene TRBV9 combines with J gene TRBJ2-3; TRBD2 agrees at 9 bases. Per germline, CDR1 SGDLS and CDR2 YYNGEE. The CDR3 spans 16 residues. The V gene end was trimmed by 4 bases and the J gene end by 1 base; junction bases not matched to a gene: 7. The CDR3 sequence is CASSIRGGAGTDTQYF. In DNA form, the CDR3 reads TGTGCCAGCAGCATCCGCGGGGGGGCGGGCACAGATACGCAGTATTTT.

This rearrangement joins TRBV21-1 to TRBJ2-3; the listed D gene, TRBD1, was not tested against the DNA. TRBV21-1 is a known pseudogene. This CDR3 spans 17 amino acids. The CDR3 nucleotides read TGTGCCAGCAGGGGTGCTGTGGCTACAGTCATGCAAGATACGCAGTATTTT. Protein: CASRGAVATVMQDTQYF.

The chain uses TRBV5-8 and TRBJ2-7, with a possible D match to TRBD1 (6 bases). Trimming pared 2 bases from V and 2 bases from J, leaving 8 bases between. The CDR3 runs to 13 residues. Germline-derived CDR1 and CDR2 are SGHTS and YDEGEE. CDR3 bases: TGTGCCAGCAGCTTCCGACAGGCCTACGAGCAGTACTTC. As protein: CASSFRQAYEQYF.

CDR3 bases: TGTGCCAGCAGTCCCGGGACTGTCCCTAATTCACCCCTCCACTTT. Protein: CASSPGTVPNSPLHF. The V gene is TRBV27, the J gene TRBJ1-6; TRBD1 might be the D (5 bases). The CDR3 runs to 15 residues. Germline V gene lookup returns CDR1 MNHEY and CDR2 SMNVEV (reference sequence). V was cut by 5 bases and J by 6 bases, with 14 bases left in between.

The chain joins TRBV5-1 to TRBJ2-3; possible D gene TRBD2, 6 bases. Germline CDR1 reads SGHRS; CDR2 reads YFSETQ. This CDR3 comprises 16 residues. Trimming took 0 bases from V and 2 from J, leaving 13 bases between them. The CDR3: CASSLAAGSITDTQYF. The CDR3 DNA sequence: TGCGCCAGCAGCTTGGCCGCGGGATCAATCACAGATACGCAGTATTTT.